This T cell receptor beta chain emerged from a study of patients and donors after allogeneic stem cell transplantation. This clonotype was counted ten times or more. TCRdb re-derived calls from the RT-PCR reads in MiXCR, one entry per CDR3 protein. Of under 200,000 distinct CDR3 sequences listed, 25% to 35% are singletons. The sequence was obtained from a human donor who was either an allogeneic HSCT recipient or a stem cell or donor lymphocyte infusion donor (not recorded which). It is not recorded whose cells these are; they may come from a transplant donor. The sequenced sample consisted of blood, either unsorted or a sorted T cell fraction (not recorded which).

DNA for the CDR3: TGTGCCAGCAGTCAACTTGGGCCCGCTGGAAACACCATATATTTT. Amino acids: CASSQLGPAGNTIYF. The chain couples TRBV25-1 to TRBJ1-3; no clear D gene. Germline V gene sequence: CDR1 MGHDK, CDR2 SYGVNS. The V end was cut by 5 bases, the J end by 2 bases, with 13 bases between. The CDR3 has 15 amino acids.